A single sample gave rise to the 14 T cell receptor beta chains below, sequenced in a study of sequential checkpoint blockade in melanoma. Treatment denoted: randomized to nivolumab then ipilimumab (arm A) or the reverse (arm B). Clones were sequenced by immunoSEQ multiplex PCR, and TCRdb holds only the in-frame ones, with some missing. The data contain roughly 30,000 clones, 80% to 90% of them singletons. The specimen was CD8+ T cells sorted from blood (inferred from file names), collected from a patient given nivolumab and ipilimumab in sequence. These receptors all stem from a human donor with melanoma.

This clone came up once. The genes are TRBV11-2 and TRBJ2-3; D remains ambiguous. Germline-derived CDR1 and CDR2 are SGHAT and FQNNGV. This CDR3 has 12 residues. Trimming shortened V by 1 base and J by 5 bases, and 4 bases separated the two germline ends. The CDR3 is CASSLVIDTQYF. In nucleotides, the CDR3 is TGTGCCAGCAGCTTAGTTATAGATACGCAGTATTTT.

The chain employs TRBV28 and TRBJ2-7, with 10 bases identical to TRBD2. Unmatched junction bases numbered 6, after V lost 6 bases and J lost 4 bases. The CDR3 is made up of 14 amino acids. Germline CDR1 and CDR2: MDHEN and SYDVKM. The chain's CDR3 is CASSASGSSYEQYF. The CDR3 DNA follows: TGTGCCAGCAGCGCTAGCGGGAGCAGTTACGAGCAGTACTTC.

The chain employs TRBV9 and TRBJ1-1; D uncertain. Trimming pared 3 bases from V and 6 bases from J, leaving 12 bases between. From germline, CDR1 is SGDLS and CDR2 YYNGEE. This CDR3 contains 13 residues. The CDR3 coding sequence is TGTGCCAGCAGCGGGAGGTCTGGGTCTGAAGCTTTCTTT. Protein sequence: CASSGRSGSEAFF. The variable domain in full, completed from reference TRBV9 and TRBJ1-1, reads DSGVTQTPKHLITATGQRVTLRCSPRSGDLSVYWYQQSLDQGLQFLIQYYNGEERAKGNILERFSAQQFPDLHSELNLSSLELGDSALYFCASSGRSGSEAFFGQGTRLTVV.

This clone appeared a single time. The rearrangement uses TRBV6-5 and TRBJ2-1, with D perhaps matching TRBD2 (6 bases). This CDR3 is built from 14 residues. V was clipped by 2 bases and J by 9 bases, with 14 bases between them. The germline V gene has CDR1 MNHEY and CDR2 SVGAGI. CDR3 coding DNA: TGTGCCAGCAGTTACCAAGGGGTAGCGGTTGAGCAGTTCTTC. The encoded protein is CASSYQGVAVEQFF.

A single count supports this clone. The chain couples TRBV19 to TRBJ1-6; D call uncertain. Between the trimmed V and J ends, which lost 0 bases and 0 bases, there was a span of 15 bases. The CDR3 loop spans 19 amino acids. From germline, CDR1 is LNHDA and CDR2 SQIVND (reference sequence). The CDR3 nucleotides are TGTGCCAGTAGTATAGACCTCCGAGCAGCTAGCTCCTATAATTCACCCCTCCACTTT. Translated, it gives CASSIDLRAASSYNSPLHF.

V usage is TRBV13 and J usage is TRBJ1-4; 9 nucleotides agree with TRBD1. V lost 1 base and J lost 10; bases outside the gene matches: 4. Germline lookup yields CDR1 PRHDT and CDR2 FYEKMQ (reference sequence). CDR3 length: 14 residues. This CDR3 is CASSLDRGPRKLFF. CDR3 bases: TGTGCCAGCAGCTTAGACAGGGGGCCCCGAAAACTGTTTTTT.

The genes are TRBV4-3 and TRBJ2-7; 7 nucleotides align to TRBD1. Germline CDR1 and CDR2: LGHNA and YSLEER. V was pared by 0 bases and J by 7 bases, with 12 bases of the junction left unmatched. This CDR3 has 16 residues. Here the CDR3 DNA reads TGCGCCAGCAGCCAAGATAGGGACAGCCTTAGGGAAGAGCAGTACTTC. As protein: CASSQDRDSLREEQYF.

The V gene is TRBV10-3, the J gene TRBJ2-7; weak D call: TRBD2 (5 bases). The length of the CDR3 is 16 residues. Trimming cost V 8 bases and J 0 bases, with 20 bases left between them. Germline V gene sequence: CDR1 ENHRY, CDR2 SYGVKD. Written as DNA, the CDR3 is TGTGCCATCTCGAGGGCACAACCAACTTTCTCCTACGAGCAGTACTTC. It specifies CAISRAQPTFSYEQYF.

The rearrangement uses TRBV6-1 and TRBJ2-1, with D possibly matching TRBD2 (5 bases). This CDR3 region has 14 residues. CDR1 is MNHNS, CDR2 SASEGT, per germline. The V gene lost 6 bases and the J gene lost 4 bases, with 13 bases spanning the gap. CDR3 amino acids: CASRLAGLYNEQFF. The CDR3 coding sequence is TGTGCCAGCAGGTTGGCGGGCCTATACAATGAGCAGTTCTTC.

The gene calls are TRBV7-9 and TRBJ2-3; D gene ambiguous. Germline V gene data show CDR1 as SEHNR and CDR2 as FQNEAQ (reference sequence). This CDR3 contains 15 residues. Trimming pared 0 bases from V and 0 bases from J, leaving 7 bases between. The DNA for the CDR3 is TGTGCCAGCAGCTTAGCTCCAGGTAGCACAGATACGCAGTATTTT. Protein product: CASSLAPGSTDTQYF.

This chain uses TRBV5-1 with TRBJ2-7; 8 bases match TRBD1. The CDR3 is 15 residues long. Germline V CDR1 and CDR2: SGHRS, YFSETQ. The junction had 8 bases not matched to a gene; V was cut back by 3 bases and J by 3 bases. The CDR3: CASSYSAGTGYEQYF. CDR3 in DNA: TGCGCCAGCAGCTATAGCGCCGGGACAGGCTACGAGCAGTACTTC.

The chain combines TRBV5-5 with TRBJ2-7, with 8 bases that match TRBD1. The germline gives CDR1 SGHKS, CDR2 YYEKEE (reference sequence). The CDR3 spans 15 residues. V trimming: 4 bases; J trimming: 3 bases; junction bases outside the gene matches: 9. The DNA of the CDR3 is TGTGCCAGCAGCACAGCCGGGACAGGAGACTACGAGCAGTACTTC. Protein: CASSTAGTGDYEQYF.

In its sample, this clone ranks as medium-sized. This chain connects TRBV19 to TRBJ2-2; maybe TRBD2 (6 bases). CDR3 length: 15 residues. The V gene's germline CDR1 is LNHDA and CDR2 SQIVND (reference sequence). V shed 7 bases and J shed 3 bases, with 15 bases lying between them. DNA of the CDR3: TGTGCCAGTATCCAGGAGGGGCTATACACCGGGGAGCTGTTTTTT. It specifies CASIQEGLYTGELFF.

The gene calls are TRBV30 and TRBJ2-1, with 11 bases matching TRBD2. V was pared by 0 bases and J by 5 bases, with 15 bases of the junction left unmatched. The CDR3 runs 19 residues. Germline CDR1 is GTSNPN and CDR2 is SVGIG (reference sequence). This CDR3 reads CAWSVDLAGGAIYDNEQFF. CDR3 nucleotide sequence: TGTGCCTGGAGTGTTGATTTAGCGGGGGGGGCCATCTATGACAATGAGCAGTTCTTC.